One and the same sample provided the 9 T cell receptor beta chains below, sequenced in a study of blood T cell repertoires in COVID-19. The table came from immunoSEQ multiplex PCR; TCRdb's copy has only in-frame clones and leaves some out. In the table there are around 120,000 clones, about 90% of which are singletons. What was sequenced was peripheral blood. These receptors all stem from a woman aged 55-70 years with COVID-19, enrolled during active disease.

The chain has TRBV27 and TRBJ2-3; no reliable D call. Germline CDR1 MNHEY, CDR2 SMNVEV (reference sequence). The CDR3 has 13 amino acids. V shed 3 bases and J shed 2 bases, with 6 bases lying between them. The CDR3 loop is CASSFISTDTQYF. The CDR3 DNA reads as TGTGCCAGCAGTTTTATATCCACAGATACGCAGTATTTT.

Points on this clone: The same CDR3 is also encoded by other DNA sequences in this sample. The chain uses TRBV10-3 and TRBJ2-1; the D gene is possibly TRBD1 (6 bases). The CDR3 totals 14 residues. Deletions cut 4 bases from V and 7 bases from J, with 14 bases between. The germline CDR1 and CDR2 sequences are ENHRY and SYGVKD. The CDR3 protein is CAISAGQRGNEQFF. DNA of the CDR3: TGTGCCATCAGTGCCGGACAGAGGGGGAATGAGCAGTTCTTC.

This chain joins TRBV28 and TRBJ2-7, with D possibly TRBD2 on 5 matching bases. The germline V gene encodes CDR1 MDHEN and CDR2 SYDVKM. The CDR3 totals 14 residues. Trimming stripped 5 bases from V and 7 bases from J, with 18 bases between. As DNA, the CDR3 is TGTGCCAGCAGTCCCCTCCGGGATGCGGGTGAGCAGTACTTC. It codes for CASSPLRDAGEQYF.

V gene TRBV19 combines with J gene TRBJ2-3; possibly TRBD2 for D (5 bases). Trimming shortened V by 6 bases and J by 1 base, and 17 bases separated the two germline ends. Germline lookup yields CDR1 LNHDA and CDR2 SQIVND (reference sequence). The length of the CDR3 is 16 residues. CDR3 bases: TGTGCCAGTAGATCAGTCTATAGCGTAGGCACAGATACGCAGTATTTT. It translates to CASRSVYSVGTDTQYF.

V usage is TRBV4-1 and J usage is TRBJ2-5; D gene uncertain. The CDR3 contains 15 residues. The germline V gene encodes CDR1 MGHRA and CDR2 YSYEKL. V dropped 0 bases and J dropped 5 bases, with 13 bases sitting between them. CDR3 region: CASSQDVGPGETQYF. For the CDR3, the DNA is TGCGCCAGCAGCCAAGATGTGGGCCCTGGGGAGACCCAGTACTTC.

The chain uses TRBV5-5 and TRBJ2-5; the match to TRBD2 covers 7 bases. Per germline, CDR1 SGHKS and CDR2 YYEKEE (reference sequence). After removal of 7 bases from V and 3 bases from J, the junction contained 15 bases not matched to a gene. The CDR3 is made up of 16 amino acids. CDR3 in amino acids: CASVKSGGGREETQYF. The CDR3 nucleotides are TGTGCCAGCGTCAAATCGGGGGGAGGAAGGGAAGAGACCCAGTACTTC.

The chain combines TRBV5-1 with TRBJ1-1; TRBD1 matches 8 bases. This CDR3 contains 14 residues. The germline V gene encodes CDR1 SGHRS and CDR2 YFSETQ. V gave up 4 bases and J gave up 1 base; unmatched junction bases: 3. This CDR3 is CASSLQGGNTEAFF. The CDR3 region has the DNA TGCGCCAGCAGCCTACAGGGGGGGAACACTGAAGCTTTCTTT.

The chain carries TRBV6-5 and TRBJ1-1; a possible D gene is TRBD1 (5 bases). The germline V gene has CDR1 MNHEY and CDR2 SVGAGI. V dropped 7 bases and J dropped 6 bases, with 21 bases sitting between them. CDR3 length: 15 amino acids. CDR3 amino acids: CASISTGSLGAEAFF. The DNA of the CDR3 is TGTGCCAGCATTAGTACGGGCTCCCTAGGGGCTGAAGCTTTCTTT.

The CDR3 bases are TGTGCCAGCAGCTCGGACAGGGGGCTTCACGGGGAGCTGTTTTTT. It specifies CASSSDRGLHGELFF. This rearrangement joins TRBV4-2 to TRBJ2-2; TRBD1 agrees at 11 bases. The trim removed 5 bases at V and 7 bases at J, leaving 6 bases unmatched. From germline, CDR1 is LGHNA and CDR2 YNFKEQ. The CDR3 consists of 15 residues.